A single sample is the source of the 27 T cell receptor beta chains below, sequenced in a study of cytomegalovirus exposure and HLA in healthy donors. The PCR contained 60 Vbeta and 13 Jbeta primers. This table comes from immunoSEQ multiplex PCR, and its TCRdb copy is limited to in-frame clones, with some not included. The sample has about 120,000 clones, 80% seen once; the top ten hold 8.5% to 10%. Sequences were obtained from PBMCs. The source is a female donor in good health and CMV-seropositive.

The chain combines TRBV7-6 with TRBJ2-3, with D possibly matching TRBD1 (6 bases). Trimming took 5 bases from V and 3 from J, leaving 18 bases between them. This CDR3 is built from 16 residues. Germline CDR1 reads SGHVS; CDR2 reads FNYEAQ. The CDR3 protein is CASSRGHHLGTDTQYF. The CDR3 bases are TGTGCCAGCAGCAGGGGACACCACCTCGGGACAGATACGCAGTATTTT.

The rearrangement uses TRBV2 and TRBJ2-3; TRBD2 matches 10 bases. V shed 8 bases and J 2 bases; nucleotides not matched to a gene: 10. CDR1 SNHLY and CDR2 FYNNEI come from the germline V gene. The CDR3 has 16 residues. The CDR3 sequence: CASLFLAGALTDTQYF. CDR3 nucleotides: TGTGCCAGCCTCTTCCTAGCGGGGGCGCTCACAGATACGCAGTATTTT.

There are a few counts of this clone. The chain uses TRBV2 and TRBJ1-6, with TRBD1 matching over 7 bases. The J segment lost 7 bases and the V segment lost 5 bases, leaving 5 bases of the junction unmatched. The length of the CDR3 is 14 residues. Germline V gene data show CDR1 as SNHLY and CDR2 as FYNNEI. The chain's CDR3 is CASSLQGRNSPLHF. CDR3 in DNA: TGTGCCAGCAGTCTACAGGGGAGGAATTCACCCCTCCACTTT.

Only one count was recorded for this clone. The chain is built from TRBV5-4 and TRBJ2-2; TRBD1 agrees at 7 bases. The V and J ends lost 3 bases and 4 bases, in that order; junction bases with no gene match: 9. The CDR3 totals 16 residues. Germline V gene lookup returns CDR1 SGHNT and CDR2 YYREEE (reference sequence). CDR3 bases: TGTGCCAGCAGCTCCGGATTTGACAGGGTCACCGGGGAGCTGTTTTTT. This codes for CASSSGFDRVTGELFF.

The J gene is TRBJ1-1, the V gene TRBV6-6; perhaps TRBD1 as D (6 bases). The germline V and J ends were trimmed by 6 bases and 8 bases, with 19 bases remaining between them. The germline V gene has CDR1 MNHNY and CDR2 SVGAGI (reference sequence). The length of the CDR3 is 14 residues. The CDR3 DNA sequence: TGTGCCAGCAGGTACCGAGGACAGTCTGAGGAAGCTTTCTTT. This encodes CASRYRGQSEEAFF.

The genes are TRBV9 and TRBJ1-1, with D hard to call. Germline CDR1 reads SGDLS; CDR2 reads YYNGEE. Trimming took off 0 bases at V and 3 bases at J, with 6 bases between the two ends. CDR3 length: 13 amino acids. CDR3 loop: CASSVAPYTEAFF. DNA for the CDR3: TGTGCCAGCAGCGTAGCTCCCTACACTGAAGCTTTCTTT.

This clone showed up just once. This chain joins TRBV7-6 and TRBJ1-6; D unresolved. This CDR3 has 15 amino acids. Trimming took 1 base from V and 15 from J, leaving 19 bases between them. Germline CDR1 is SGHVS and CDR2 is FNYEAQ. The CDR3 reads CASSLERPPGVNLHF. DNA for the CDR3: TGTGCCAGCAGCTTAGAACGACCCCCCGGGGTGAACCTCCACTTT. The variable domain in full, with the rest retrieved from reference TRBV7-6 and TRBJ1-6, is GAGVSQSPRYKVTKRGQDVALRCDPISGHVSLYWYRQALGQGPEFLTYFNYEAQQDKSGLPNDRFSAERPEGSISTLTIQRTEQRDSAMYRCASSLERPPGVNLHFGNGTRLTVT.

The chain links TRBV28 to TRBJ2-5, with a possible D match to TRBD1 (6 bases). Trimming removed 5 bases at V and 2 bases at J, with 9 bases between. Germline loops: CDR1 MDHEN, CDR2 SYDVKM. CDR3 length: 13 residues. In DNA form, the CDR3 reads TGTGCCAGCAGTGCAGGACAGCAAGAGACCCAGTACTTC. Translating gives CASSAGQQETQYF.

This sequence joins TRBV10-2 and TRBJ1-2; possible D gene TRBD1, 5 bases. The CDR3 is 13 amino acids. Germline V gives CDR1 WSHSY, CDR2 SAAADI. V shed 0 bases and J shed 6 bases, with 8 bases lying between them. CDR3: CASSESRGDGYTF. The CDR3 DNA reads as TGCGCCAGCAGTGAGTCGCGGGGCGATGGCTACACCTTC.

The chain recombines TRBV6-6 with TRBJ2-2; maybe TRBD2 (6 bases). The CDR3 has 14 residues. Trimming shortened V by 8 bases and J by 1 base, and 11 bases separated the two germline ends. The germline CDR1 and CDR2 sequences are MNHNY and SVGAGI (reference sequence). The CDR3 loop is CASVGSGNTGELFF. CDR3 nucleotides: TGTGCCAGCGTAGGTAGCGGGAACACCGGGGAGCTGTTTTTT.

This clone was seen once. CDR3 nucleotide sequence: TGCGCCAGCAGCTCCGGGGAGAATGAAAAACTGTTTTTT. Translated: CASSSGENEKLFF. This sequence joins TRBV5-1 and TRBJ1-4; no reliable D call. The germline V and J ends were trimmed by 3 bases and 5 bases, with 8 bases remaining between them. Germline CDR1 is SGHRS and CDR2 is YFSETQ. The CDR3 runs to 13 residues.

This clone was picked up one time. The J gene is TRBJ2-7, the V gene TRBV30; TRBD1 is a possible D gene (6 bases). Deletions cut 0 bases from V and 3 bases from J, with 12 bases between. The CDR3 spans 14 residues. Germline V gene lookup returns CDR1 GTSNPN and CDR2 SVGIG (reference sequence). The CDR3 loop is CAWSVAEGVYEQYF. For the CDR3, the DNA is TGTGCCTGGAGTGTAGCAGAGGGGGTCTACGAGCAGTACTTC. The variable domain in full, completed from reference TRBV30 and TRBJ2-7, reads SQTIHQWPATLVQPVGSPLSLECTVEGTSNPNLYWYRQAAGRGLQLLFYSVGIGQISSEVPQNLSASRPQDRQFILSSKKLLLSDSGFYLCAWSVAEGVYEQYFGPGTRLTVT.

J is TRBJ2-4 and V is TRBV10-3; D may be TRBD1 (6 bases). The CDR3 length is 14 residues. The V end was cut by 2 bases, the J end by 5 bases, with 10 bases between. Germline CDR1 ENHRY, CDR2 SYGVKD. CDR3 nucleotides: TGTGCCATCAGTGAGAGACAGGCTCAAAACATTCAGTACTTC. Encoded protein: CAISERQAQNIQYF.

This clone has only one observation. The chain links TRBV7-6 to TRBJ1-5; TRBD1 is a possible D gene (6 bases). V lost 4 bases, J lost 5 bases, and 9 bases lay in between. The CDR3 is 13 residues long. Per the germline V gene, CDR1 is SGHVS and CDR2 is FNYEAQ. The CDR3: CASSSSGDQPQHF. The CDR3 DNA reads TGTGCCAGCAGCTCATCAGGGGATCAGCCCCAGCATTTT.

The CDR3 coding sequence is TGTGCCAGCAGTACAGGGACTGAAGCTTTCTTT. Its translation is CASSTGTEAFF. J is TRBJ1-1 and V is TRBV11-2, with D possibly being TRBD1 (6 bases). Germline lookup yields CDR1 SGHAT and CDR2 FQNNGV. Trimming removed 6 bases at V and 5 bases at J, with 7 bases between. The CDR3 loop spans 11 amino acids.

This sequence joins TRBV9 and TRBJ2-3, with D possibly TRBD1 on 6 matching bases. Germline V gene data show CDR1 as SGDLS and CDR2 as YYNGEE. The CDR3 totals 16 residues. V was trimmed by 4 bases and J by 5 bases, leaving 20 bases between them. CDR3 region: CASSLRGHGFQDTQYF. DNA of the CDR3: TGTGCCAGCAGCCTCCGGGGACATGGTTTCCAAGATACGCAGTATTTT.

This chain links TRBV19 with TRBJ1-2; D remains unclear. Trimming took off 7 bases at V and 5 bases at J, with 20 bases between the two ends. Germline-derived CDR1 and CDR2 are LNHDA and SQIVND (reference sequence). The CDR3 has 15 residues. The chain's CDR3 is CASNNQWARFYGYTF. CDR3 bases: TGTGCCAGTAACAACCAGTGGGCCAGATTTTATGGCTACACCTTC.

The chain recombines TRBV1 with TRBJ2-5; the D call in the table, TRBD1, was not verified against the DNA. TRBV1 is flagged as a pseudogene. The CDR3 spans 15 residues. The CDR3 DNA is TGCACCAGCAGCCCGGGGGGACAGGGCAAAGAGACCCAGTACTTC. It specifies CTSSPGGQGKETQYF.

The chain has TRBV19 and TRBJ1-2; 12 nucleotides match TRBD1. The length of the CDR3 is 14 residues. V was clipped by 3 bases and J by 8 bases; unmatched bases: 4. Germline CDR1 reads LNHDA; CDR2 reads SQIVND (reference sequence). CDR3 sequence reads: CASSIGTGGWGYTF. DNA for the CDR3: TGTGCCAGTAGTATCGGGACAGGGGGCTGGGGCTACACCTTC.

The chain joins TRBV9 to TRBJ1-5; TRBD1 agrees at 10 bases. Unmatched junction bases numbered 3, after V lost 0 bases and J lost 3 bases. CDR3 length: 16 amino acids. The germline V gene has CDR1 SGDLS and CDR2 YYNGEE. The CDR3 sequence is CASSVGTGGPNQPQHF. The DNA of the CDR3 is TGTGCCAGCAGCGTAGGGACAGGGGGACCCAATCAGCCCCAGCATTTT.

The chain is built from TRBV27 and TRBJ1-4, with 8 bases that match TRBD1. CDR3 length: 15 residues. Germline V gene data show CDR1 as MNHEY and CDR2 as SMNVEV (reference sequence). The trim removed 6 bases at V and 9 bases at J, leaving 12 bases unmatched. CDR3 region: CASSDKGAGGQKLFF. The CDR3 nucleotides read TGTGCCAGCAGCGACAAGGGAGCAGGGGGCCAAAAACTGTTTTTT.

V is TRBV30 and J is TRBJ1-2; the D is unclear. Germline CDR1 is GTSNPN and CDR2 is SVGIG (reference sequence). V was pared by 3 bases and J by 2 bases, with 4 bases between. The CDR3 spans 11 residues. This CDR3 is CAWRLNYGYTF. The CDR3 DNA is TGTGCCTGGAGGCTAAACTATGGCTACACCTTC.

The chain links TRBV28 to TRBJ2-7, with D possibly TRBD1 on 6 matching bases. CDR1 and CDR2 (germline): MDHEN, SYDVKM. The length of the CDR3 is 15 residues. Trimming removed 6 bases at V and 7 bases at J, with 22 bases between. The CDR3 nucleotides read TGTGCCAGCAGGCTTCCCGGCCAGGGGACGGGGGAGCAGTACTTC. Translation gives CASRLPGQGTGEQYF. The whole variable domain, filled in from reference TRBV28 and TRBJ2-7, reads DVKVTQSSRYLVKRTGEKVFLECVQDMDHENMFWYRQDPGLGLRLIYFSYDVKMKEKGDIPEGYSVSREKKERFSLILESASTNQTSMYLCASRLPGQGTGEQYFGPGTRLTVT.

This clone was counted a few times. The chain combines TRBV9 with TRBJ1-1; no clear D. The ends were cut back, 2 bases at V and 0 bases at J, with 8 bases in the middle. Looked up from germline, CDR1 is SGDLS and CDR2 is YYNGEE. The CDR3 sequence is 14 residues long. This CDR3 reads CASSVLQMNTEAFF. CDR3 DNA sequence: TGTGCCAGCAGCGTCCTTCAGATGAACACTGAAGCTTTCTTT.

The CDR3 protein is CASSSGQDYEQYF. The CDR3 coding sequence is TGTGCCAGCAGCTCCGGACAGGACTACGAGCAGTACTTC. The V and J genes are TRBV2 and TRBJ2-7; 7 bases match TRBD1. CDR3 size: 13 residues. The germline V gene has CDR1 SNHLY and CDR2 FYNNEI. V shed 6 bases and J 3 bases; nucleotides not matched to a gene: 5.

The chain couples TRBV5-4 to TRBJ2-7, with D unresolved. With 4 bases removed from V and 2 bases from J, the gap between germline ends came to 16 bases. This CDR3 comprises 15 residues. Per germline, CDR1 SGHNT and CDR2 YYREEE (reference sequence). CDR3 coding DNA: TGTGCCAGCAGCGTCGAACCCCAGGAAGCCTACGAGCAGTACTTC. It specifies CASSVEPQEAYEQYF.

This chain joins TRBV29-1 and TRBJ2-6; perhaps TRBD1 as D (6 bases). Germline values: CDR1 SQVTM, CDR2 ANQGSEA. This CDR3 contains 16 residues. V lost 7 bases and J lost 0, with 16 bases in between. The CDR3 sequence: CSAEGHSNSGANVLTF. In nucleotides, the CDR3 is TGCAGCGCCGAGGGACACTCGAACTCTGGGGCCAACGTCCTGACTTTC.